The sequence of this T cell receptor beta chain was determined in a study of Ad26.COV2.S vaccination and SARS-CoV-2 variants (dated by TCRdb to the early 2020s). A note on the overall study: Vaccine-arm donors came from COV1001, a multicentre, randomized, double-blind, placebo-controlled phase I-IIa trial of Ad26.COV2.S in healthy adults. Ad26.COV2.S was administered intramuscularly at 5 x 10^10 or 1 x 10^11 viral particles, either as a single shot or as two shots given 56 days apart. TCRbeta repertoire sequencing was used to assess the specificity and breadth of SARS-CoV-2-reactive T cell receptors after Ad26.COV2.S vaccination. The TCR-sequenced set comprised approximately 30 samples: some 20 Ad26.COV2.S vaccine recipients, 5 placebo recipients and 8 SARS-CoV-2 convalescent individuals. Participants in the trial were split at random into five groups of five each, receiving low-dose or high-dose Ad26.COV2.S once or twice, or else placebo on both occasions. Blinding of investigators to trial group allocation was maintained during experiments and outcome assessment. What the work shows at the level of the full study, not this receptor alone: Non-spike TCR breadth was comparable between vaccine and placebo recipients, consistent with the vaccine containing only spike. After vaccination, substantial breadth of spike-specific CD8+ and CD4+ T cell responses was reported. The study was not powered for comparison of responses between vaccine doses or regimens. It was noted by the authors that total T cell responses may have been underestimated by the TCR breadth and depth analyses. Higher spike-specific TCR breadth was observed in Ad26.COV2.S recipients than in placebo recipients (P = 0.0014).

TCRbeta CDR3 regions were sequenced with the immunoSEQ Assay. After extraction, genomic DNA underwent amplification by bias-controlled multiplex PCR, followed by high-throughput sequencing. Per the source publication's procedure: To quantify the absolute abundance of each unique TCRbeta CDR3 region, sequences were collapsed and filtered. T cell fraction was estimated by normalization of TCRbeta template counts to usable DNA, with usable DNA being measured through amplification of reference genes present in all nucleated cells. Repertoire TCRs were annotated as SARS-CoV-2-specific when V gene, CDR3 amino acid sequence and J gene were exactly matched to a known reactive TCR set. The reference SARS-CoV-2 TCR set was obtained from MIRA and was filtered for enrichment in COVID-19-positive ImmuneCODE repertoires, whereby public or cross-reactive TCRs were removed. Based on the MIRA antigens, annotated TCRs were further analysed at the level of specific ORF or position within ORF. Depth was the summed frequency of annotated unique rearrangements, while breadth was defined as annotated unique rearrangements over total unique productive rearrangements. Two-sided Wilcoxon rank-sum tests were applied when comparing TCR breadth between groups. TCRdb took this table from immuneACCESS and kept in-frame rearrangements with V and J called. Such tables lack part of the clones; where checked against another copy, unresolved V genes explain under half of the gap, and the rest is unexplained. Clone size and the V and J calls come from that table; the DNA yielded D and trimming. The sample profile shows about 350,000 clones; less than 90% of them were found once. Roughly 10% of the sample is held by the ten biggest clonotypes.

The CDR3 has 15 amino acids, counting the end cysteine and phenylalanine. CDR3 DNA only is kept here, 45 bases in frame from base 1. Cut back by 3 bases and 1 base, the V and J ends lie 11 bases apart. CDR1 and CDR2 (SGHDT, YYEEEE) derive from the germline V gene. The sample's treatment or condition label is to be understood as: 15 to 20 received Ad26.COV2.S at low or high dose, single or two shots; roughly 5 received placebo; per-sample allocation not given. Repertoires of vaccine and placebo recipients were sequenced from samples collected on day 63 after the first injection. Between 29 July and 7 August 2020, Cohort 1b enrolled 25 adults aged 18-55 years at one site in Boston, USA. Ad26.COV2.S was a replication-incompetent adenovirus type 26 vector expressing a prefusion-stabilized SARS-CoV-2 spike protein from the original Wuhan strain. This clone was observed once. The antigen it binds to is not known. There are no base qualities to consult, and no much larger clone falls within one base.

Sample: peripheral blood, taken in a trial of Ad26.COV2.S vaccine versus placebo. The TCR was taken from a person between 18 and 65 years old who received the Ad26.COV2.S COVID-19 vaccine or a placebo. The rearrangement joined TRBV5-6 to TRBJ2-1, with the D gene call left open. The CDR3 is CASSSQTFSYNEQFF. The sequenced DNA: TGTGCCAGCAGCTCCCAAACTTTTTCCTACAATGAGCAGTTCTTC.